Below are 22 T cell receptor beta chains sequenced from a single sample in a study of T-cell memory formation after mild COVID-19. TCRdb re-derived calls from the 5' RACE reads in MiXCR, one entry per CDR3 protein. Of a few hundred thousand distinct CDR3 sequences in the sample, more than 25% were seen once. The material sequenced was PBMCs or a T cell subset sorted from them (not recorded which). Source of these receptors: an adult woman who had mild COVID-19 (a few samples of this study predate the infection). Cell type and time point are not known.

This clonotype was observed a handful of times. This chain joins TRBV15 and TRBJ2-3, with D tentatively TRBD2 (6 bases). The CDR3 has 17 residues. Deletions cut 1 base from V and 3 bases from J, with 17 bases between. Germline CDR1 is LNHNV and CDR2 is YYDKDF (reference sequence). For the CDR3, the DNA is TGTGCCACCAGCAGAGTATTCGGGGGAGGAGGGACAGATACGCAGTATTTT. Translation: CATSRVFGGGGTDTQYF.

This clonotype was observed a handful of times. The rearrangement joins TRBV9 to TRBJ2-7; 10 nucleotides agree with TRBD1. Germline values: CDR1 SGDLS, CDR2 YYNGEE. The CDR3 totals 16 residues. V dropped 3 bases and J dropped 3; count of bases not matched to a gene: 9. The CDR3 nucleotides are TGTGCCAGCAGCGCAGGATCCGGGACAGGGGACTACGAGCAGTACTTC. As protein: CASSAGSGTGDYEQYF.

This clonotype came up a few times. The chain has TRBV15 and TRBJ2-1; D remains ambiguous. Trimming left V 0 bases short and J 7 bases short, with 13 bases between. Germline CDR1 reads LNHNV; CDR2 reads YYDKDF (reference sequence). The CDR3 runs to 15 residues. CDR3 in DNA: TGTGCCACCAGCAGAGATAGAGAGACTCCAAATGAGCAGTTCTTC. Protein product: CATSRDRETPNEQFF.

The chain links TRBV3-1 to TRBJ2-1, with D unclear. Per the germline V gene, CDR1 is LGHDT and CDR2 is YNNKEL (reference sequence). Trimming took 0 bases from V and 10 from J, leaving 7 bases between them. CDR3 length: 12 amino acids. DNA for the CDR3: TGTGCCAGCAGCCAAGATTGGGAAGAGCAGTTCTTC. Translation: CASSQDWEEQFF.

This chain connects TRBV7-9 to TRBJ2-5; TRBD1 agrees at 8 bases. CDR1 and CDR2 from the germline V gene are SEHNR and FQNEAQ (reference sequence). The CDR3 is 18 amino acids. V lost 3 bases, J lost 5 bases, and 17 bases stayed unmatched. The CDR3 here is CASSFLGRPAGGRETQYF. In nucleotides, the CDR3 is TGTGCCAGCAGCTTTCTGGGCCGACCAGCAGGGGGCCGGGAGACCCAGTACTTC.

V is TRBV12-3 or TRBV12-4 and J is TRBJ2-2; 7 nucleotides agree with TRBD2. Losses at the gene ends were 4 bases for V and 7 bases for J; bases not matched to a gene: 9. The CDR3 is 15 amino acids. The CDR3 loop is CASSSRVGGSGELFF. In DNA form, the CDR3 reads TGTGCCAGCAGTTCCCGCGTGGGAGGGAGCGGGGAGCTGTTTTTT.

The V and J genes are TRBV5-1 and TRBJ2-7; no firm D call. The CDR3 contains 14 residues. V was trimmed by 0 bases and J by 2 bases, leaving 9 bases between them. Germline V gene lookup returns CDR1 SGHRS and CDR2 YFSETQ. CDR3 in DNA: TGCGCCAGCAGCTTGGATAGTCCTACCTACGAGCAGTACTTC. Translated: CASSLDSPTYEQYF.

The chain is built from TRBV20-1 and TRBJ2-1; TRBD2 matches at 13 bases. Germline CDR1 and CDR2: DFQATT and SNEGSKA (reference sequence). CDR3 length equals 17 residues. J gave up 4 bases and V 3 bases, and 9 bases lay outside the gene matches. The CDR3 region is CSASPGLAGDGYNEQFF. DNA of the CDR3: TGCAGTGCTAGCCCCGGACTAGCGGGAGACGGGTACAATGAGCAGTTCTTC.

This clonotype came up a few times. The V and J genes are TRBV24-1 and TRBJ2-7, with 7 bases fitting TRBD1. Per germline, CDR1 KGHDR and CDR2 SFDVKD. With V trimmed by 7 bases and J by 5 bases, 13 bases remained unmatched. This CDR3 comprises 15 residues. The DNA of the CDR3 is TGTGCCACCAGCGGCGGAGACAGGGCAAGCCACGAGCAGTACTTC. Amino acids: CATSGGDRASHEQYF.

This chain links TRBV7-8 with TRBJ2-3, with 7 bases matching TRBD2. Germline values: CDR1 SGHVS, CDR2 FQNEAQ. J gave up 1 base and V 6 bases, and 10 bases lay outside the gene matches. This CDR3 has 16 residues. The CDR3 loop is CASRSKRGGGTDTQYF. CDR3 nucleotides: TGTGCCAGCAGATCTAAGCGGGGAGGCGGCACAGATACGCAGTATTTT.

This clonotype has more than one count but fewer than ten. The chain is built from TRBV5-1 and TRBJ2-5; 13 bases match TRBD2. Trimming cost V 3 bases and J 4 bases; bases outside gene matches: 3. CDR1 SGHRS and CDR2 YFSETQ come from the germline V gene. The CDR3 runs to 15 residues. The CDR3 region is CASSWRLAGGETQYF. CDR3 nucleotide sequence: TGCGCCAGCAGCTGGAGACTAGCGGGGGGAGAGACCCAGTACTTC.

This clonotype was seen more than once but under ten times. The chain carries TRBV12-3 or TRBV12-4 and TRBJ1-3; a weak D match, TRBD1 (6 bases). The ends were cut back, 7 bases at V and 3 bases at J, with 13 bases in the middle. This CDR3 spans 14 amino acids. CDR3 in amino acids: CASISQGFGNTIYF. The CDR3 nucleotides are TGTGCCAGCATCTCACAGGGCTTTGGAAACACCATATATTTT.

The CDR3 nucleotides read TGTGCCAGCAGCCGGGGACCATTGGACATGAACACTGAAGCTTTCTTT. Encoded protein: CASSRGPLDMNTEAFF. The chain couples TRBV7-9 to TRBJ1-1; the D gene is possibly TRBD1 (5 bases). Germline CDR1 is SEHNR and CDR2 is FQNEAQ (reference sequence). The CDR3 contains 16 residues. V was shortened by 5 bases and J by 0 bases, with 16 bases between the two germline ends.

This chain uses TRBV6-1 with TRBJ1-3, with D possibly matching TRBD1 (6 bases). Trimming cost V 10 bases and J 0 bases, with 10 bases left between them. Per the germline V gene, CDR1 is MNHNS and CDR2 is SASEGT. The CDR3 loop spans 13 amino acids. CDR3 bases: TGTGCCATCGGACAGTTCTCTGGAAACACCATATATTTT. Translating it yields CAIGQFSGNTIYF.

V and J are TRBV20-1 and TRBJ1-2; D possibly corresponds to TRBD1 (5 bases). Germline V CDR1 and CDR2: DFQATT, SNEGSKA (reference sequence). The CDR3 length is 14 residues. The V end was cut by 6 bases, the J end by 5 bases, with 19 bases between. Here the CDR3 DNA reads TGCAGTGCCAAAGAATGGGTGGACACGTATGGCTACACCTTC. Its translation: CSAKEWVDTYGYTF.

The chain joins TRBV5-1 to TRBJ2-5; TRBD1 matches 11 bases. This CDR3 has 16 residues. The trim removed 1 base at V and 3 bases at J, leaving 5 bases unmatched. Germline CDR1 SGHRS, CDR2 YFSETQ. The CDR3 coding sequence is TGCGCCAGCAGCTTGTCACCGGGACAGGGGGAAGAGACCCAGTACTTC. Residues: CASSLSPGQGEETQYF. Filled out from reference TRBV5-1 and TRBJ2-5, the complete variable domain reads KAGVTQTPRYLIKTRGQQVTLSCSPISGHRSVSWYQQTPGQGLQFLFEYFSETQRNKGNFPGRFSGRQFSNSRSEMNVSTLELGDSALYLCASSLSPGQGEETQYFGPGTRLLVL.

This clonotype was recorded a few times. This chain joins TRBV20-1 and TRBJ2-7; 9 bases align to TRBD2. This CDR3 is built from 18 residues. Germline V gives CDR1 DFQATT, CDR2 SNEGSKA (reference sequence). Trimming removed 0 bases from V and 2 bases from J; junction bases left unmatched: 14. In nucleotides, the CDR3 is TGCAGTGCTAGAGATTCCCGCCGAGGCGGGGGGGCCCCCTACGAGCAGTACTTC. Amino acids: CSARDSRRGGGAPYEQYF.

In this sample, this clonotype turned up many times. The chain carries TRBV18 and TRBJ2-5, with D possibly being TRBD1 (6 bases). This CDR3 has 15 residues. Trimming removed 1 base from V and 0 bases from J, with 9 bases in between. Germline CDR1 reads KGHSH; CDR2 reads LQKENI. CDR3 DNA sequence: TGTGCCAGCTCACCACGAGGGGGATACCAAGAGACCCAGTACTTC. Translated, it gives CASSPRGGYQETQYF.

This clonotype has just a few counts. The chain has TRBV5-6 and TRBJ2-3; D is perhaps TRBD2 (5 bases). V was clipped by 4 bases and J by 1 base, with 13 bases between them. The CDR3 extends over 15 amino acids. The germline V gene encodes CDR1 SGHDT and CDR2 YYEEEE. CDR3 in amino acids: CASSPGMTGTDTQYF. The CDR3 bases are TGTGCCAGCAGCCCCGGGATGACCGGCACAGATACGCAGTATTTT.

This clonotype appeared a few times. This chain uses TRBV9 with TRBJ2-7; 12 nucleotides line up with TRBD2. Germline V gene lookup returns CDR1 SGDLS and CDR2 YYNGEE. J gave up 4 bases and V 3 bases, and 5 bases lay outside the gene matches. CDR3 size: 15 residues. The CDR3 nucleotides are TGTGCCAGCAGCGCCGGACTAGCGGGAATGTACGAGCAGTACTTC. The encoded protein is CASSAGLAGMYEQYF.

This rearrangement joins TRBV5-1 to TRBJ1-1, with no clear D. The ends were cut back, 0 bases at V and 2 bases at J, with 11 bases in the middle. Looked up from germline, CDR1 is SGHRS and CDR2 is YFSETQ. This CDR3 comprises 15 residues. The CDR3 loop is CASSLDRILNTEAFF. CDR3 nucleotides: TGCGCCAGCAGCTTGGATCGCATACTAAACACTGAAGCTTTCTTT.

This clonotype showed up many times. The rearrangement links TRBV5-1 to TRBJ2-3; D call uncertain. The CDR3 is made up of 12 amino acids. Trimming removed 0 bases at V and 10 bases at J, with 9 bases between. The germline gives CDR1 SGHRS, CDR2 YFSETQ. The CDR3 reads CASSLDQAAQYF. DNA of the CDR3: TGCGCCAGCAGCTTGGATCAGGCCGCGCAGTATTTT. The full variable domain, rest sourced from reference TRBV5-1 and TRBJ2-3, is KAGVTQTPRYLIKTRGQQVTLSCSPISGHRSVSWYQQTPGQGLQFLFEYFSETQRNKGNFPGRFSGRQFSNSRSEMNVSTLELGDSALYLCASSLDQAAQYFGPGTRLTVL.